This T cell receptor beta chain was sequenced in a study of regulatory T cells in long-lasting Graves disease. For the study at large: Antithyroid drugs had been taken by newly diagnosed Graves' patients for under 3 months.

As to time point: newly diagnosed GD, antithyroid drugs for less than 3 months. PBMC-derived RNA was used for the TCR library. In this sample, this clonotype turned up many times. Trimming shortened V by 3 bases and J by 4 bases, and 13 bases separated the two germline ends. The CDR3 runs to 15 residues. Arm-PCR of CDR3 regions and iRepertoire HTBI primers were the basis on which TCR beta libraries were built. TCRdb re-derived calls from the multiplex PCR reads in MiXCR, one entry per CDR3 protein. The table lists about 470,000 distinct CDR3 sequences, about 16% of them singletons. This sample was also put to use in a study of T cells in Graves' hyperthyroidism and ophthalmopathy.

The V call is TRBV12-3 or TRBV12-4, the J call TRBJ1-5; D is ambiguous. Sequencing used peripheral blood mononuclear cells (PBMCs), obtained at new diagnosis, from a patient treated with antithyroid drugs. This sequence originates from a woman younger than 45 with Graves disease. The CDR3 DNA sequence: TGTGCCAGCAGTTTTGCGTCCAGAATTAATCAGCCCCAGCATTTT. This sequence encodes CASSFASRINQPQHF.